The 13 T cell receptor beta chains reported below all come from one sample, sequenced in a study. Treg sorting used a CD4+CD25+CD127-/low gate. TCRdb reanalysed the 5' RACE reads using MiXCR and keeps one entry per CDR3 protein. This sample yields 34,000 or so distinct CDR3 sequences, of which 25% to 30% are seen a single time; approximately 2.1% belongs to the top ten. Sequenced input: tumor-infiltrating Tregs sorted from the breast tumor. Receptors originate from a female donor with breast cancer.

In this sample, this clonotype turned up a few times. CDR3: CASSQEGPRRADTQYF. CDR3 nucleotide sequence: TGCGCCAGCAGCCAAGAAGGCCCTAGGAGGGCGGATACGCAGTATTTT. This chain uses TRBV4-1 with TRBJ2-3; TRBD2 is a possible D gene (6 bases). V was pared by 0 bases and J by 6 bases, with 16 bases between. From germline, CDR1 is MGHRA and CDR2 YSYEKL. The CDR3 is made up of 16 amino acids.

The rearrangement joins TRBV5-4 to TRBJ2-7; no firm D call. This CDR3 contains 12 residues. Trimming took 4 bases from V and 9 from J, leaving 14 bases between them. Germline V gene lookup returns CDR1 SGHNT and CDR2 YYREEE (reference sequence). The CDR3 region has the DNA TGTGCCAGCAGCCATCCCCTTTGGGGGCAGTACTTC. It specifies CASSHPLWGQYF.

The chain carries TRBV5-4 and TRBJ2-1; a possible D gene is TRBD1 (6 bases). CDR3 length equals 14 residues. The V gene lost 2 bases and the J gene lost 7 bases, with 13 bases spanning the gap. Germline V gene sequence: CDR1 SGHNT, CDR2 YYREEE (reference sequence). The CDR3 region has the DNA TGTGCCAGCAGCTTTAGACAGGCTGGGAATGAGCAGTTCTTC. Its protein product is CASSFRQAGNEQFF.

For the CDR3, the DNA is TGTGCCAGCAGTCCTGACAGGGGGAGATACGAGCAGTACTTC. This codes for CASSPDRGRYEQYF. The rearrangement links TRBV6-5 to TRBJ2-7, with 9 positions matching TRBD1. Germline-derived CDR1 and CDR2 are MNHEY and SVGAGI. The ends lost 5 bases at V and 4 bases at J; junction bases unmatched: 6. This CDR3 is 14 amino acids long.

On this clonotype itself: A much larger clonotype is one base distant, so this may be a read error. V gene TRBV25-1 combines with J gene TRBJ2-3, with D perhaps being TRBD1 or TRBD2 (6 bases each). The length of the CDR3 is 14 residues. Germline V lookup: CDR1 MGHDK, CDR2 SYGVNS. The DNA for the CDR3 is TGTGCCAGCAGTGAAGGAGGCAGGGGAGGTACGAAGTATTTT. Translation: CASSEGGRGGTKYF.

This clonotype occurred many times. V and J are TRBV14 and TRBJ2-7, with 9 bases matching TRBD2. Germline assignment: CDR1 SGHDN and CDR2 FVKESK. There are 15 residues in the CDR3. The V segment lost 1 base and the J segment 4 bases; nucleotides outside the gene matches: 5. In DNA form, the CDR3 reads TGTGCCAGCAGCCAAGTAGCGGGAGTTCTTTACGAGCAGTACTTC. This encodes CASSQVAGVLYEQYF.

A note on this clonotype: A read error may explain this, as a much larger clone is one base away. This chain links TRBV2 with TRBJ1-1; D ambiguous. Deletions cut 4 bases from V and 3 bases from J, with 12 bases between. The germline gives CDR1 SNHLY, CDR2 FYNNEI. The CDR3 contains 14 residues. In nucleotides, the CDR3 is TGTGCCAGCAGTGGGGTCAGTGGGGACACTGAAGCTTTCTTT. Translating it yields CASSGVSGDTEAFF.

A remark on this clonotype: Given a much more abundant clone one base away, this may be a read error. The rearrangement links TRBV7-2 to TRBJ2-1; D unclear. Germline CDR1 reads SGHTA; CDR2 reads FQGNSA. The CDR3 has 15 amino acids. Trimming shortened V by 8 bases and J by 8 bases, and 22 bases separated the two germline ends. This CDR3 is CASCYRSEPTDEQFF. CDR3 DNA sequence: TGTGCCAGCTGCTACCGCTCCGAGCCTACCGATGAGCAGTTCTTC. The whole variable domain, remainder taken from reference TRBV7-2 and TRBJ2-1, is GAGVSQSPSNKVTEKGKDVELRCDPISGHTALYWYRQSLGQGLEFLIYFQGNSAPDKSGLPSDRFSAERTGGSVSTLTIQRTQQEDSAVYLCASCYRSEPTDEQFFGPGTRLTVL.

Ten or more counts support this clonotype. This chain joins TRBV6-1 and TRBJ1-5; D is perhaps TRBD1 (5 bases). Germline CDR1 reads MNHNS; CDR2 reads SASEGT. Trimming shortened V by 1 base and J by 3 bases, and 7 bases separated the two germline ends. The CDR3 length is 14 residues. The CDR3 is CASSEDRINQPQHF. The CDR3 DNA sequence: TGTGCCAGCAGTGAAGACAGGATCAATCAGCCCCAGCATTTT.

A note on this clonotype: A much larger clone differs from this one at a single base, so this may be a read error. This CDR3 reads CASSLDRSYGNQPQHF. The CDR3 bases are TGCGCCAGCAGCCTTGACAGGAGTTATGGCAATCAGCCCCAGCATTTT. V and J are TRBV4-1 and TRBJ1-5; possibly TRBD1 for D (6 bases). Germline values: CDR1 MGHRA, CDR2 YSYEKL. The CDR3 runs 16 residues. V was clipped by 4 bases and J by 2 bases, with 15 bases between them.

This clonotype was recorded at least ten times. V and J are TRBV5-1 and TRBJ1-4, with TRBD1 identical over 7 bases. CDR1 is SGHRS, CDR2 YFSETQ, per germline. V lost 4 bases and J lost 2; bases outside the gene matches: 5. The CDR3 consists of 15 residues. The CDR3 sequence: CASSRGRSTNEKLFF. The CDR3 DNA sequence: TGCGCCAGCAGCAGGGGGCGATCCACTAATGAAAAACTGTTTTTT.

This clonotype has at least ten counts. The rearrangement links TRBV20-1 to TRBJ2-1; D is uncertain. The length of the CDR3 is 11 residues. The V and J ends lost 6 bases and 2 bases respectively, with 5 bases between them. The germline CDR1 and CDR2 sequences are DFQATT and SNEGSKA (reference sequence). The CDR3 region is CSAQTYNEQFF. The CDR3 DNA follows: TGCAGTGCGCAAACCTACAATGAGCAGTTCTTC.

By its share, this clonotype is medium-sized. The rearrangement joins TRBV5-1 to TRBJ2-5; the D gene is possibly TRBD2 (6 bases). The CDR3 contains 14 residues. CDR1 and CDR2 from the germline V gene are SGHRS and YFSETQ. Trimming removed 4 bases from V and 2 bases from J, with 12 bases in between. The CDR3 reads CASSRDGGQETQYF. CDR3 coding DNA: TGCGCCAGCAGCAGGGACGGGGGTCAAGAGACCCAGTACTTC.